Below, one T cell receptor (beta chain) is given with its context. Its antigen is as yet unknown. The CDR3 length is 19 residues. The germline V gene has CDR1 MNHEY and CDR2 SVGEGT. V dropped 5 bases and J dropped 1 base, with 24 bases sitting between them. This sample was included in a study of early T cells in non-severe SARS-CoV-2 infection. Study information: The chains were unpaired, and the sequenced material was bulk RNA from unsorted whole blood. The study's findings and limits: The VDJdb matching leaned toward anti-spike CD8 responses and overlooked private and CD4 specificities.

As part of library construction, unique molecular identifiers were attached to individual cDNA molecules. TCRdb redid the calling of the 5' RACE reads with MiXCR, one entry per CDR3 protein. The data hold 60,000 to 75,000 distinct CDR3 sequences, with 12% observed a single time. Sequenced: whole blood. This clonotype was obtained from an adult who was a healthcare worker with PCR-confirmed SARS-CoV-2 infection or an uninfected control (not recorded which). The V and J genes are TRBV6-2 or TRBV6-3 and TRBJ1-5, with D maybe TRBD1 (5 bases). The CDR3 region has the DNA TGTGCCAGCAGTCCTCGACTAGGGACCGCCTCAGGGAGCAATCAGCCCCAGCATTTT. Encoded protein: CASSPRLGTASGSNQPQHF.